These T cell receptor beta chains were read from a single sample in a study of regulatory T cells in long-lasting Graves disease. TCRdb reprocessed the multiplex PCR reads with MiXCR, giving one entry per CDR3 protein. In the table there are roughly 560,000 distinct CDR3 sequences, around 16% of which are singletons. These sequences were also reported in another study, on T cells in Graves' hyperthyroidism and ophthalmopathy.

Sequencing was performed on peripheral blood mononuclear cells (PBMCs), taken at new diagnosis, from a patient treated with antithyroid drugs. The source is a woman aged 35 to 60 with Graves disease. The conserved cysteine and the conserved F or W are not part of the CDR3 here.

j_call v_call cdr3_aa
TRBJ1-5 TRBV7-9 ASSKEGGNQPQH
TRBJ2-7 TRBV11-2 ASTHHSYEQY
TRBJ2-7 TRBV7-9 ASDGGSYEQY
TRBJ2-6 TRBV15 ATSRKRGTGANVLT
TRBJ1-2 TRBV3-1 ASSQDRPGIGGYT
TRBJ1-2 TRBV5-6 ASSLEPDTIWLH
TRBJ2-2 TRBV6-4 ASSDGTGDTGELF
TRBJ1-4 TRBV4-1 ASSRAPGRGGEKLF
TRBJ2-5 TRBV12-3/TRBV12-4 ASSFGLGQSQETQY
TRBJ1-1 TRBV5-1 ASSLEGDGAEAF
TRBJ1-2 TRBV12-3/TRBV12-4 ASSSAGDLNYGYT
TRBJ1-2 TRBV12-3/TRBV12-4 ASTGTGVGYT
TRBJ1-1 TRBV7-9 ASSSDRTLNTEAF
TRBJ1-2 TRBV4-1 ASSQDRERYGYT
TRBJ1-4 TRBV28 ASSTPPLLSRENNEKLF
TRBJ2-5 TRBV3-1 ASTTGETQY
TRBJ1-1 TRBV13 ASSHYRGGYTETF
TRBJ2-4 TRBV6-1 ASNTGYKNIQY
TRBJ2-1 TRBV7-3 ASSSLGGANYNEQF
TRBJ1-2 TRBV4-1 ASSQESGVGHYGYT
TRBJ1-5 TRBV12-3/TRBV12-4 ASSPRPGQGVNQPQH
TRBJ1-2 TRBV2 ASRGEANYGYT
TRBJ1-3 TRBV7-2 ASSPWTGESSGNTIY
TRBJ2-5 TRBV11-2 ASNLELGGGETQY
TRBJ2-3 TRBV15 ATSRGALPDTQY
TRBJ2-1 TRBV3-1 ASGRAQGEQF
TRBJ2-7 TRBV4-1 ASSQAKGEGAYEQY
TRBJ1-6 TRBV6-1 ASSELAATGSPLH
TRBJ1-1 TRBV12-3/TRBV12-4 ASSYGTVDQAF
TRBJ2-1 TRBV11-2 ASSLTRDNIEQF
TRBJ2-1 TRBV6-5 ASSYSSGYNEQF
TRBJ1-5 TRBV18 ASSLRQGRSNQPQH
TRBJ1-2 TRBV5-4 ASSLMGDYGYT
TRBJ1-1 TRBV3-1 ASSARGDTEAS
TRBJ2-6 TRBV15 ATSRDPGSGANVLT
TRBJ1-5 TRBV6-5 ASSSGRIQPQH
TRBJ1-2 TRBV14 ASSETGPGYGYT
TRBJ1-1 TRBV5-1 ASSLAERKGEAF
TRBJ1-2 TRBV30 AWSDNYGYT
TRBJ2-7 TRBV6-1 ASSPLTGVEQY
TRBJ2-5 TRBV11-2 ASSLSGQGKTQY
TRBJ2-5 TRBV20-1 SAPDYQETQY
TRBJ2-6 TRBV20-1 SARDQTSGANVLT
TRBJ2-1 TRBV11-3 ASSPPDRPGEQF
TRBJ2-3 TRBV3-1 ASSQAVGAPDTQY
TRBJ1-5 TRBV4-1 ASATGRNQPQH
TRBJ2-7 TRBV5-6 ASSLGTGGGQY
TRBJ2-5 TRBV20-1 SASGTEGKTQY
TRBJ2-2 TRBV12-3/TRBV12-4 ANRVRGLAVGELF
TRBJ1-5 TRBV7-2 ATRSGNWNQPQH
TRBJ1-1 TRBV29-1 SVAGGMDTEAF
TRBJ2-1 TRBV7-3 ASSLAGGPFEQF
TRBJ1-5 TRBV2 ASSEAYGANQPQH
TRBJ2-3 TRBV12-3/TRBV12-4 ASSFALAVMGTDTQY
TRBJ2-1 TRBV11-2 ASYTGGSGNEQF
TRBJ1-2 TRBV4-1 ASSQETVGYT
TRBJ2-3 TRBV5-1 ASSSYGDTQY
TRBJ2-3 TRBV19 ASSISGTDTQY